These 31 T cell receptor beta chains were sequenced from one sample in a study of early T cells in non-severe SARS-CoV-2 infection. TCRdb reprocessed the 5' RACE reads with MiXCR, giving one entry per CDR3 protein. The sample contains about 72,000 distinct CDR3 sequences, about 9.4% of which appear only once. The sequencing here drew on whole blood, taken at baseline. The receptors were sampled from an adult who was a healthcare worker with PCR-confirmed SARS-CoV-2 infection or an uninfected control (not recorded which).

This clonotype was recorded a few times. The chain is built from TRBV20-1 and TRBJ2-1; D gene unclear. This CDR3 contains 12 residues. V lost 0 bases and J lost 7, with 7 bases in between. Germline assignment: CDR1 DFQATT and CDR2 SNEGSKA (reference sequence). This chain's CDR3 is CSARDRWNEQFF. The CDR3 DNA is TGCAGTGCTAGAGATAGGTGGAATGAGCAGTTCTTC.

This clonotype showed up just a few times. The rearrangement uses TRBV6-5 and TRBJ2-5, with D perhaps TRBD1 or TRBD2 (7 bases each). The germline gives CDR1 MNHEY, CDR2 SVGAGI. The CDR3 length is 15 residues. With 5 bases removed from V and 2 bases from J, the gap between germline ends came to 15 bases. CDR3 DNA: TGTGCCAGCAGTCCCTGGGGGGGACAGCAAGAGACCCAGTACTTC. Translated, it gives CASSPWGGQQETQYF.

This clonotype was seen a few times. The rearrangement links TRBV6-1 to TRBJ2-6, with D possibly TRBD1 on 5 matching bases. V dropped 8 bases and J dropped 4 bases, with 9 bases sitting between them. The CDR3 totals 13 residues. Germline CDR1 and CDR2: MNHNS and SASEGT. The CDR3 sequence is CASQGVGANVLTF. The CDR3 DNA follows: TGTGCCAGCCAGGGTGTAGGGGCCAACGTCCTGACTTTC.

The CDR3 DNA reads TGTGCCAGCAGCCCTTACTCCCGGGAAGAGACCCAGTACTTC. Amino acids: CASSPYSREETQYF. The rearrangement joins TRBV5-5 to TRBJ2-5; D is undetermined. Germline V lookup: CDR1 SGHKS, CDR2 YYEKEE (reference sequence). Trimming pared 4 bases from V and 3 bases from J, leaving 13 bases between. The CDR3 length is 14 residues.

The chain recombines TRBV7-9 with TRBJ2-7; 9 nucleotides align to TRBD1. The J segment lost 2 bases and the V segment lost 5 bases, leaving 10 bases of the junction unmatched. Germline lookup yields CDR1 SEHNR and CDR2 FQNEAQ (reference sequence). The CDR3 extends over 16 amino acids. This chain's CDR3 is CASSRVGGQGTYEQYF. The DNA of the CDR3 is TGTGCCAGCAGCCGAGTGGGGGGACAGGGTACCTACGAGCAGTACTTC.

The V call is TRBV5-5, the J call TRBJ2-7; D remains unclear. V lost 3 bases and J 0 bases, leaving 10 bases between the germline ends. The CDR3 sequence is 14 residues long. CDR1 and CDR2 (germline): SGHKS, YYEKEE (reference sequence). The CDR3 bases are TGTGCCAGCAGCTCCCGCGTAAGCTCCTACGAGCAGTACTTC. It specifies CASSSRVSSYEQYF.

The table lists this clonotype with many counts. V and J are TRBV20-1 and TRBJ2-1, with 8 positions matching TRBD1. This CDR3 region has 14 residues. Germline V gene data show CDR1 as DFQATT and CDR2 as SNEGSKA (reference sequence). V lost 5 bases to trimming and J lost 10 bases; unmatched junction nucleotides: 13. Written as DNA, the CDR3 is TGCAGTGCTTCCTCAGGGGGCGCTTGGGAAGAGCAGTTCTTC. Translating gives CSASSGGAWEEQFF.

This clonotype was recorded a few times. The chain recombines TRBV19 with TRBJ1-2; 8 bases line up with TRBD1. The germline CDR1 and CDR2 sequences are LNHDA and SQIVND (reference sequence). The J segment lost 4 bases and the V segment lost 6 bases, leaving 10 bases of the junction unmatched. The CDR3 spans 15 residues. In DNA, the CDR3 is TGTGCCAGTAGCCCTAGACAGGGGCAGAGCTATGGCTACACCTTC. This translates into CASSPRQGQSYGYTF.

This clonotype was seen more than once but under ten times. The rearrangement uses TRBV20-1 and TRBJ2-1, with 12 bases matching TRBD2. The CDR3 runs 16 residues. V gave up 0 bases and J gave up 8 bases; unmatched junction bases: 8. The germline V gene has CDR1 DFQATT and CDR2 SNEGSKA (reference sequence). CDR3 bases: TGCAGTGCTAGAGATACAGGACTAGCGGGGAGGGATGAGCAGTTCTTC. Protein product: CSARDTGLAGRDEQFF.

This clonotype turned up a few times. The chain recombines TRBV5-1 with TRBJ2-3; 7 nucleotides agree with TRBD1. J lost 4 bases, V lost 4 bases, and 6 bases had no gene match. CDR1 and CDR2 (germline): SGHRS, YFSETQ. The length of the CDR3 is 14 residues. CDR3 DNA sequence: TGCGCCAGCAGCCTTTGGGACAGATCAGATACGCAGTATTTT. Amino acid sequence: CASSLWDRSDTQYF.

This clonotype was counted at least ten times. The V call is TRBV20-1, the J call TRBJ1-5; tentatively, D is TRBD1 (6 bases). The germline CDR1 and CDR2 sequences are DFQATT and SNEGSKA (reference sequence). The ends were cut back, 1 base at V and 6 bases at J, with 10 bases in the middle. This CDR3 is built from 13 residues. The CDR3 reads CSARAGGGQPQHF. CDR3 coding DNA: TGCAGTGCTAGAGCGGGGGGCGGTCAGCCCCAGCATTTT.

This clonotype was seen a few times. The chain recombines TRBV30 with TRBJ1-5; no definite D call. Germline V CDR1 and CDR2: GTSNPN, SVGIG (reference sequence). Trimming shortened V by 5 bases and J by 3 bases, and 8 bases separated the two germline ends. This CDR3 is 12 amino acids long. CDR3 region: CAWGQLNQPQHF. In nucleotides, the CDR3 is TGTGCCTGGGGTCAGCTCAATCAGCCCCAGCATTTT. Filled out from reference TRBV30 and TRBJ1-5, the complete variable domain reads SQTIHQWPATLVQPVGSPLSLECTVEGTSNPNLYWYRQAAGRGLQLLFYSVGIGQISSEVPQNLSASRPQDRQFILSSKKLLLSDSGFYLCAWGQLNQPQHFGDGTRLSIL.

This clonotype has ten or more counts. The chain carries TRBV27 and TRBJ1-2; possible D gene TRBD1, 6 bases. The CDR3 has 15 residues. Germline CDR1 reads MNHEY; CDR2 reads SMNVEV (reference sequence). The V end lost 6 bases, the J end lost 4 bases, and 18 bases lay between the germline ends. The CDR3 loop is CASSPWGGLGYGYTF. Written as DNA, the CDR3 is TGTGCCAGCAGCCCCTGGGGGGGGCTTGGCTATGGCTACACCTTC.

Points on this clonotype: Since no conserved phenylalanine or tryptophan closes the CDR3, a read error is the likely cause. The DNA is omitted, as the CDR3 cannot be located on it reliably, and the CDR3 follows TCRdb's listing. This sequence joins TRBV21-1 and TRBJ1-2. TRBV21-1 is a pseudogene. The CDR3 numbers 10 amino acids, ends counted. The CDR3 loop is CASNPGERPS.

This clonotype was observed a handful of times. The rearrangement joins TRBV3-1 to TRBJ2-1; D not resolved. The CDR3 extends over 13 amino acids. CDR1 and CDR2 from the germline V gene are LGHDT and YNNKEL (reference sequence). V was trimmed by 0 bases and J by 5 bases, leaving 5 bases between them. The CDR3 protein is CASSQDPDNEQFF. In DNA, the CDR3 is TGTGCCAGCAGCCAAGACCCTGACAATGAGCAGTTCTTC.

Many counts were recorded for this clonotype. The chain links TRBV19 to TRBJ2-1, with D perhaps matching TRBD2 (6 bases). This CDR3 is built from 13 residues. Germline CDR1 and CDR2: LNHDA and SQIVND (reference sequence). CDR3 region: CGVGEEGYNEQFF. CDR3 in DNA: TGTGGGGTCGGAGAGGAGGGATACAATGAGCAGTTCTTC.

This clonotype was seen more than once but under ten times. The CDR3 here is CASSPVVSTNEKLFF. CDR3 DNA sequence: TGTGCCAGCTCACCCGTAGTATCAACTAATGAAAAACTGTTTTTT. This rearrangement joins TRBV18 to TRBJ1-4, with D uncertain. Germline-derived CDR1 and CDR2 are KGHSH and LQKENI. The CDR3 has 15 amino acids. V was clipped by 3 bases and J by 0 bases, with 8 bases between them.

This clonotype has only a few counts. The CDR3 loop is CASRRGLSTEAFF. In DNA, the CDR3 is TGTGCCAGCAGACGGGGGCTGAGCACTGAAGCTTTCTTT. This chain uses TRBV6-1 with TRBJ1-1, with D tentatively TRBD1 (6 bases). The germline V and J ends were trimmed by 6 bases and 4 bases, with 12 bases remaining between them. Per germline, CDR1 MNHNS and CDR2 SASEGT. The CDR3 is made up of 13 amino acids.

This clonotype was seen ten or more times. This chain links TRBV20-1 with TRBJ2-7, with 10 bases identical to TRBD1. The CDR3 totals 14 residues. Trimming took 5 bases from V and 7 from J; bases not matched to a gene: 11. CDR1 and CDR2 from the germline V gene are DFQATT and SNEGSKA (reference sequence). The DNA of the CDR3 is TGCAGTGCTCTCAGACAGGGGGCTTCGGGGGAGCAGTACTTC. It specifies CSALRQGASGEQYF.

The CDR3, as DNA: TGTGCCAGCAGCCCGAGACAGGGGAGGAACACCGGGGAGCTGTTTTTT. Translating it yields CASSPRQGRNTGELFF. V gene TRBV5-6 combines with J gene TRBJ2-2, with 8 bases identical to TRBD1. The length of the CDR3 is 16 residues. Germline trimming cut 4 bases from V and 1 base from J; bases unmatched to any gene: 6. Looked up from germline, CDR1 is SGHDT and CDR2 is YYEEEE.

This clonotype showed up just a few times. The chain uses TRBV20-1 and TRBJ1-3; TRBD1 is a possible D gene (5 bases). CDR1 is DFQATT, CDR2 SNEGSKA, per germline (reference sequence). This CDR3 comprises 16 residues. The V end lost 2 bases, the J end lost 2 bases, and 16 bases lay between the germline ends. The CDR3 region is CSARHLLGDPGNTIYF. DNA for the CDR3: TGCAGTGCTAGACACCTGTTGGGGGATCCTGGAAACACCATATATTTT.

This clonotype was found once. This chain uses TRBV29-1 with TRBJ1-3; D is perhaps TRBD1 (6 bases). There are 14 residues in the CDR3. V was pared by 3 bases and J by 3 bases, with 12 bases between. Germline values: CDR1 SQVTM, CDR2 ANQGSEA. CDR3 sequence (DNA): TGCAGCGTTGAGGGGGGCCCCGGTGGAAACACCATATATTTT. Residues: CSVEGGPGGNTIYF. The full variable domain, rest sourced from reference TRBV29-1 and TRBJ1-3, is SAVISQKPSRDICQRGTSLTIQCQVDSQVTMMFWYRQQPGQSLTLIATANQGSEATYESGFVIDKFPISRPNLTFSTLTVSNMSPEDSSIYLCSVEGGPGGNTIYFGEGSWLTVV.

This chain joins TRBV19 and TRBJ1-5; no definite D call. The CDR3 sequence is 14 residues long. V was trimmed by 2 bases and J by 0 bases, leaving 5 bases between them. Germline V gene sequence: CDR1 LNHDA, CDR2 SQIVND (reference sequence). CDR3 amino acids: CASSIIHSNQPQHF. The CDR3 bases are TGTGCCAGTAGTATAATACATAGCAATCAGCCCCAGCATTTT.

This clonotype has a handful of counts. The chain has TRBV5-8 and TRBJ1-1, with D possibly being TRBD1 (6 bases). The V and J ends lost 2 bases and 3 bases respectively, with 11 bases between them. The CDR3 runs to 14 residues. Germline CDR1 and CDR2: SGHTS and YDEGEE. CDR3 DNA: TGTGCCAGCAGCTTAGGGGGGCAGGACACTGAAGCTTTCTTT. Protein sequence: CASSLGGQDTEAFF.

The rearrangement uses TRBV4-2 and TRBJ1-2; D remains unclear. Germline loops: CDR1 LGHNA, CDR2 YNFKEQ. The CDR3 sequence is 15 residues long. V gave up 0 bases and J gave up 4 bases, with 12 bases separating them. This chain's CDR3 is CASSQERNRFYGYTF. In DNA form, the CDR3 reads TGTGCCAGCAGCCAAGAGCGAAACCGATTCTATGGCTACACCTTC.

In DNA, the CDR3 is TGCGCCAGCAGCTCCACAGGGGGCGTCTACGAGCAGTACTTC. Residues: CASSSTGGVYEQYF. The rearrangement links TRBV5-1 to TRBJ2-7, with 9 bases that match TRBD1. This CDR3 is 14 amino acids long. The trim removed 3 bases at V and 3 bases at J, leaving 4 bases unmatched. The germline V gene has CDR1 SGHRS and CDR2 YFSETQ.

This clonotype came up many times. The chain employs TRBV2 and TRBJ2-7, with 7 bases that match TRBD1. Germline V gene data show CDR1 as SNHLY and CDR2 as FYNNEI. V gave up 10 bases and J gave up 4 bases; unmatched junction bases: 13. The CDR3 contains 14 residues. CDR3 residues: CATTTGTDVYEQYF. DNA for the CDR3: TGTGCCACCACGACCGGGACAGATGTATACGAGCAGTACTTC.

This clonotype came up a few times. The rearrangement links TRBV7-2 to TRBJ2-3, with D unclear. Germline assignment: CDR1 SGHTA and CDR2 FQGNSA. This CDR3 region has 14 residues. The V end was cut by 1 base, the J end by 2 bases, with 7 bases between. The CDR3 region is CASSLGRHTDTQYF. CDR3 nucleotide sequence: TGTGCCAGCAGCTTAGGGCGGCACACAGATACGCAGTATTTT.

This clonotype was observed at least ten times. The chain carries TRBV25-1 and TRBJ2-5, with 8 bases lining up with TRBD1. The CDR3 runs to 14 residues. With V trimmed by 4 bases and J by 5 bases, 6 bases remained unmatched. Germline V gene lookup returns CDR1 MGHDK and CDR2 SYGVNS. The CDR3, as DNA: TGTGCCAGCAGTGTGGACAGGGCCGGGGAGACCCAGTACTTC. Translating it yields CASSVDRAGETQYF.

This clonotype was seen only a few times. Given the absence of the conserved phenylalanine or tryptophan at the CDR3 end, a read error is likely. It is unclear where the CDR3 begins or ends on the DNA, so no DNA is shown, and the CDR3 is as TCRdb lists it. The chain employs TRBV2 and TRBJ1-2. CDR1 SNHLY and CDR2 FYNNEI come from the germline V gene. 14 amino acids form the CDR3, both terminal residues included. The CDR3: CASRATETAFSQRI.

This clonotype has just a few counts. The rearrangement uses TRBV7-2 and TRBJ2-7; maybe TRBD2 (6 bases). V was trimmed by 6 bases and J by 1 base, leaving 16 bases between them. Germline V lookup: CDR1 SGHTA, CDR2 FQGNSA. The CDR3 spans 15 residues. The DNA of the CDR3 is TGTGCCAGCAGTCCCAGTCTAGCGCTATCCTACGAGCAGTACTTC. Translated: CASSPSLALSYEQYF.